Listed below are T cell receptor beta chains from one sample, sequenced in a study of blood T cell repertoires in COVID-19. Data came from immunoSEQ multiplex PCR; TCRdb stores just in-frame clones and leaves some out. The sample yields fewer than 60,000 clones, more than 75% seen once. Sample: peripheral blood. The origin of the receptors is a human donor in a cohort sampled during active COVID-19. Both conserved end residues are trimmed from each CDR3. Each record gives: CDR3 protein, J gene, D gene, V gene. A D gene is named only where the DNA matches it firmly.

CDR3: ASSEQVVAKNIQY
J: TRBJ2-4
D: -
V: TRBV6-1

CDR3: ASSLAISETQY
J: TRBJ2-5
D: -
V: TRBV7-7

CDR3: ASSYSTYNPYEQY
J: TRBJ2-7
D: -
V: TRBV6-2/TRBV6-3

CDR3: ASSLGSGTEAF
J: TRBJ1-1
D: -
V: TRBV5-1

CDR3: ASSVPHPTITPTDTQY
J: TRBJ2-3
D: -
V: TRBV9

CDR3: ASSMGTGGYNEQF
J: TRBJ2-1
D: TRBD1
V: TRBV5-4

CDR3: ASSMVSSGIGELF
J: TRBJ2-2
D: TRBD2
V: TRBV19

CDR3: ASSNRDMNTEAF
J: TRBJ1-1
D: -
V: TRBV21-1

CDR3: ASSLKGFVNTEAF
J: TRBJ1-1
D: -
V: TRBV5-4

CDR3: ASSYTGGEQY
J: TRBJ2-7
D: TRBD2
V: TRBV6-5